This T cell receptor (beta chain) is drawn from a study of vaccination and CD4 T cells after COVID-19. About the study: Participants, all vaccine recipients, received two doses of either BNT162b2 or mRNA-1273. Between diagnosis and the drawing of post-COVID samples lay a median roughly 91 days (range 35 to 161). Post-vaccination samples were procured at a median of 72 days following dose two (range 14 to 241).

Patients returned positive PCR results between March and December 2020, earlier than US Alpha, Beta and Delta variants. The CDR3 extends over 12 amino acids. CDR1 and CDR2 from the germline V gene are DFQATT and SNEGSKA (reference sequence). V shed 6 bases and J shed 11 bases, with 19 bases lying between them. The sample holds a few counts of this clonotype. TCRdb re-analysed the PCR reads in MiXCR, keeping a single row per CDR3 protein. This sample carries about 15,000 distinct CDR3 sequences, approximately 69% of them seen once, and the ten largest clones take around 1.2%. This receptor was identified in a human donor who had recovered from COVID-19. Sequenced here: CD4+ T cells from blood, sampled after SARS-CoV-2 vaccination. The chain combines TRBV20-1 with TRBJ2-5, with D hard to call. CDR3 residues: CSATPPTLSQYF. DNA for the CDR3: TGCAGTGCCACCCCCCCTACTTTGTCACAGTACTTC.